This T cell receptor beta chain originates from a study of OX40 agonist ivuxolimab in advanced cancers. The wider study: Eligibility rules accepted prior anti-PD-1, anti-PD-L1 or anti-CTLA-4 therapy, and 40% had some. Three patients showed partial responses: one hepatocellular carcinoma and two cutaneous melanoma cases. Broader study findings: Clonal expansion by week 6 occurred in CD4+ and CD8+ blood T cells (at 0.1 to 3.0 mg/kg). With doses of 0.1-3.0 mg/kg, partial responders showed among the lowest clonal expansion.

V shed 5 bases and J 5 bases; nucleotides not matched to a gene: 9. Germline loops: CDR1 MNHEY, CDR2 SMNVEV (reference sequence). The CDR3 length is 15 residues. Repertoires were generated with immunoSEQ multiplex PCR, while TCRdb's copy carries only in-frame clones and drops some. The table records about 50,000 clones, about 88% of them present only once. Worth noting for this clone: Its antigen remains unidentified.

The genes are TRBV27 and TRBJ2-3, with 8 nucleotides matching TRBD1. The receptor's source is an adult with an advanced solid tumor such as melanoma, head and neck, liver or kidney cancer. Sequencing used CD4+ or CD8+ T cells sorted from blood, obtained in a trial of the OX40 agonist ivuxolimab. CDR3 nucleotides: TGTGCCAGCAGTCAGCAGGGGGCCTCTGGAGATACGCAGTATTTT. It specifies CASSQQGASGDTQYF.